There are many counts of the clone carrying this TCR beta chain. The read is 3 residues too short to cover the CDR3 end, so that end is filled in from the germline J gene. The V gene lost 0 bases and the J gene lost 0 bases, with 21 bases spanning the gap. Germline assignment: CDR1 MNHEY and CDR2 SMNVEV (reference sequence). The CDR3 contains 21 residues. The sample originates from a study of T cell clonality in common variable immunodeficiency. Equal genomic DNA amounts from CVID and control samples were sequenced. The protocol was immunoSEQ multiplex PCR, while the TCRdb copy is restricted to in-frame clones and leaves out a portion. This sample has 40,000 to 45,000 clones and no singletons, with over 1.1% in the ten largest.

The sample consisted of peripheral blood mononuclear cells. The V and J genes are TRBV27 and TRBJ2-6, with D perhaps TRBD1 (5 bases). This TCR came from a person aged 18 to 70 in good health. CDR3 residues: CASSLSNAVRTDNSGANVLTF. The covered CDR3 bases are TGTGCCAGCAGTTTATCGAATGCCGTGAGGACGGACAACTCTGGGGCCAACGTC.